This paragraph covers one T cell receptor beta chain sequence. Its antigen is not yet known. No qualities accompany the bases; no much larger clone lies one base away. The cohort comprised some 700 healthy bone marrow donors. At the time of sampling, every cohort member was nominally healthy, though immune exposures that went unrecorded were likely present. The donor tested CMV seronegative and was one of the 352 seronegative cohort members. A peripheral blood sample was provided by each donor, and peripheral blood mononuclear cells were used for TCR beta sequencing. The Qiagen DNeasy Blood Extraction Kit was used to extract genomic DNA from the blood cell samples. Library generation was performed with the immunoSEQ multiplex PCR assay. The multiplex PCR relied on a mix of 60 forward primers for TCR Vbeta segments and 13 reverse primers for TCR Jbeta segments. The CDR3 region of rearranged TCR beta genes was amplified from genomic DNA by a multiplex PCR assay. The Illumina HiSeq System was used to sequence the amplified TCR beta libraries as 87-base-pair reads. Per the authors' processing: A later analysis counted approximately 84 million unique TCR beta chains across the 670 or so repertoires, and roughly 10 million of these chains were shared by at least two donors. To remove PCR and sequencing errors, raw reads were error-corrected and collapsed into unique sequences using a nearest-neighbor algorithm that merged closely related sequences. To assign V, D and J gene segments, CDR3 sequences were aligned to IMGT reference sequences. For a sequence to be retained, a match of at least six nucleotides was required to both a V gene segment and a J gene segment. A rearrangement counted as productive if the CDR3 had no stop codons and remained in frame with V and J, and every other rearrangement counted as non-productive. CDR3 was defined by IMGT convention, running from the second conserved V-encoded cysteine to the conserved J-encoded phenylalanine. The earlier analysis of 450 to 750 of the donors excluded any sequence lacking an unambiguous match to a single V gene segment. An earlier analysis of 500 to 700 of the donors classified V segments as functional when productive rearrangements were above 56.7% and as segregating when the standard deviation between donors was above 5%. A statistical classification framework was built to diagnose cytomegalovirus status from the catalog of TCR beta chain sequences. In a later analysis, V and J genes were assigned by comparing TCR nucleotide sequences against IMGT/GENE-DB human TR gene sequences. A later analysis assigned CDR3 sequences and most-parsimonious VDJ recombination scenarios with the TCRdist pipeline. A later analysis defined each TCR beta chain by its CDR3 amino acid sequence plus V-gene family, and excluded reads lacking a unique V-gene family. To address suspected cross-contamination and a sequencing artifact, a later analysis removed approximately 600 highly shared, low-generation-probability nucleotide sequences. A later analysis calculated a clonal expansion index for each public chain from normalized within-repertoire ranks of inferred template counts. A later analysis computed generation probabilities with a VDJ recombination model fitted to out-of-frame rearrangements, and checked the results against IGoR. A later analysis scored TCR-TCR, TCR-HLA and TCR-CMV co-occurrence with hypergeometric tests, applying a repertoire-size bias correction to TCR pairs. To estimate false discovery rates, a later analysis permuted the HLA or CMV assignments 20 times. In a later analysis, co-occurring TCRs were grouped using DBSCAN, with TCRdist sequence similarity added in when clustering inside HLA-allele-positive subsets. Repertoires with fewer than 30,000 or more than 120,000 public chains, plus five repertoires with anomalous nucleotide sharing, were excluded from co-occurrence clustering. Here the immuneACCESS table is served through TCRdb, limited to in-frame sequences with V and J called. Missing clones are a known gap in these copies; in checked studies unresolved V genes cover under half, and the rest lacks a known reason. Clonal size and the V and J genes are those of that table, whereas D and trimming came from the DNA. This sample has 130,000 to 150,000 clones in its table, and around two thirds of those were observed once. The ten largest make up 1.5% to 2% of the sample.

The data derive from a study of cytomegalovirus exposure and HLA in healthy donors (dated by TCRdb to about 2017). Describing the broader study: In an earlier analysis of some 610 of the donors, less than 350 Gb of sequence data and about 110 million unique TCR beta sequences from roughly 180 million T cells were reported. A later analysis re-examined previously published TCR beta repertoires from more than 600 donors and added high-resolution HLA genotyping to investigate patterns of TCR occurrence. Genome-wide SNP genotypes for about three fifths of the 666 donors were used in a later genetic analysis, which treated that subset as a discovery cohort. Typing coverage differed by locus: A, B, C, DRB1 and DQB1 were typed in roughly 620-640 donors, DQA1 in 500 to 550, DPA1 in some 610, and DPB1 in 472. Every repertoire in the discovery cohort had been generated on one and the same sequencing platform. Roughly 300 gigabases of sequencing data and about 92 million unique TCR sequences made up an early release that covered about 640 HLA-typed donors. The study combined high-throughput TCR immunosequencing, statistical association of individual TCRs with disease status, and machine learning to predict cytomegalovirus infection status. The study profiled the T cell repertoires of 550 to 700 subjects by immunosequencing and related them to cytomegalovirus serostatus. Class I and class II HLA loci were covered by the typing at four-digit resolution. Across some 400 genotyped donors of the cohort, an average of approximately 200,000 unique TCR beta nucleotide sequences per donor were sequenced, and 15% to 20% of those sequences were non-productive. A separate validation cohort of about 110 different subjects was used in addition to the roughly 620-subject first cohort. Roughly 5 DR-DQ haplotypes were treated as single units for association and clustering because of strong linkage in the cohort. An earlier analysis of nearly 600 of the donors applied high-throughput TCR beta sequencing to assess whether each TCR beta V gene segment acted as functional or pseudogenic. The genetic ancestry cluster associated with self-reported Caucasian donors included approximately 85% of the roughly 380 genotyped donors. Donor age, sex, ethnicity and CMV serostatus were compiled alongside the repertoire data. The later analysis used no new phenotypic data to find candidate immune exposures, relying instead on TCR beta sequences and their occurrence across donors. The study aimed to test whether signatures of past pathogen exposure could be identified by cataloging public T cell receptors. The paper as a whole reports these results and caveats: A cluster of highly shared sequence variants was judged likely to be a technical artifact of the sequencing pipeline. For the cohort, immune exposure information was limited to CMV serostatus. Because the 87-base-pair reads could not distinguish some IMGT-functional V segments, including TRBV6-2 and TRBV6-3, those segments were excluded. The earlier analysis of about 600 of the donors excluded some 15 rarely observed V segments, including chromosome 9 orphons, because counts were too low. In a later genetic analysis, fewer N-insertions in productive TCRs were reported among donors in an Asian-associated ancestry cluster than the approximately 710-donor mean. The cohort was sequenced for TCR beta chains only, and without alpha or paired-chain data the features that could be detected were limited. A later analysis found that most CMV-associated TCR beta chains appeared HLA-restricted, with HLA associations seemingly driven largely by CMV exposure. In the study, some 160 TCR beta chains were listed as associated with cytomegalovirus. According to the authors, the approach could potentially be generalized to other disease states and immunological phenotypes. Because HLA typing was missing for some donors at each locus, association tests included only the typed subset. In an earlier analysis of over 550 of the donors, most TCR beta V segments were observed in productive rearrangements about 87% or about 30% of the time, broadly matching IMGT annotations. A later genetic analysis associated a missense DCLRE1C variant with V-gene and J-gene trimming of TCR beta chains, and an independent cohort replicated the association. In vitro tests confirmed that a few of the cytomegalovirus-associated TCR beta chains recognize cytomegalovirus antigens. Compared with equally common non-associated chains, HLA-associated TCR beta chains in a later analysis were more clonally expanded and had lower generation probabilities. Linkage disequilibrium might explain the correlated functional status among segregating V segments, but an unknown experimental factor could not be ruled out. In a later analysis, several top co-occurrence clusters were reported to appear linked to parvovirus B19, influenza, CMV and Epstein-Barr virus. At a false discovery rate of 0.05, a later analysis linked fewer than 20,000 TCR beta sequences to specific HLA alleles. Cytomegalovirus status was reported to be diagnosed by the classifier with high specificity and sensitivity in both the original and validation cohorts. A further reported finding was that TCR beta sequences accurately predicted the HLA-A and HLA-B alleles for most subjects in the first cohort. Most TCR sequences were seen in very few donors, while some public TCRs were found in many individuals. A later analysis found that TCR association rates varied across HLA loci, with DRB1 alleles showing the most associated TCRs and HLA-C alleles the fewest. The presence/absence analyses assumed that sequencing depth was roughly uniform across donors, and that assumption may not be true. When HLA alleles, especially DR and DQ, strongly co-occurred, TCR associations were difficult to assign to individual alleles.

CDR1 and CDR2 were assigned from the germline V gene as LGHNA and YSLEER. V has 0 bases trimmed and J has 5 bases trimmed; junction bases matching no gene number 15. From the cysteine through the phenylalanine, the CDR3 covers 21 amino acids. CDR3 DNA only is kept here, 63 bases in frame from base 1. This clonotype originated in a woman aged 18 to 35 in good health and CMV-seronegative. The sequence links TRBV4-3 to TRBJ2-6; TRBD1 matches 11 bases in the middle. Sequences were obtained from PBMCs. The DNA is TGCGCCAGCAGCCAAGATGCGCTAGGGACAGGGGGGCCGTGGTGGGCCAACGTCCTGACTTTC. This sequence encodes CASSQDALGTGGPWWANVLTF.